This is a list of T cell receptor beta chains from one sample in a study of blood T cell repertoires in COVID-19. Measured with immunoSEQ multiplex PCR; TCRdb has only the in-frame clones, and not every one. The sample includes more than 400,000 clones, 90% of them seen just once. Specimen: PBMCs or T cells enriched from blood (not recorded which). The source is a man between 18 and 29 years old who had recovered from COVID-19. The CDR3 runs from the conserved cysteine through the conserved F or W. A D gene is named only where the DNA matches it firmly. Clone size is stated in some rows and not others, as once, few, many or a class when expanded.

. TRBJ2-7 TRBV2 TRBD2 15 CASKSGTSGPYEQYF TGTGCCAGCAAGTCGGGGACTAGCGGCCCCTACGAGCAGTACTTC
few TRBJ1-5 TRBV28 . 13 CASSPPSNQPQHF TGTGCCAGCAGTCCTCCTTCCAATCAGCCCCAGCATTTT
. TRBJ1-2 TRBV4-1 . 14 CASSQAPGSRGYTF TGCGCCAGCAGCCAAGCGCCAGGGTCTCGTGGCTACACCTTC
few TRBJ1-2 TRBV25-1 TRBD1 13 CASSSQTGGGYTF TGTGCCAGCAGTTCCCAAACAGGGGGTGGCTACACCTTC
. TRBJ2-5 TRBV7-9 . 17 CASSAIGASQVQETQYF TGTGCCAGCAGCGCCATAGGCGCTAGCCAAGTCCAAGAGACCCAGTACTTC
. TRBJ1-1 TRBV27 TRBD1 17 CASSRTGTGGPYSEAFF TGTGCCAGCAGCCGGACGGGCACAGGGGGGCCCTATTCTGAAGCTTTCTTT
. TRBJ1-1 TRBV6-5 TRBD1 13 CASSPTGRTEAFF TGTGCCAGCAGCCCGACAGGGAGGACTGAAGCTTTCTTT
. TRBJ2-7 TRBV23-1 . 16 CASSHCKNSSPYEQYF TGCGCCAGCAGTCATTGTAAGAACAGTTCCCCCTACGAGCAGTACTTC
. TRBJ2-3 TRBV28 TRBD2 16 CASSSSSSGAPDTQYF TGTGCCAGCAGTTCATCGAGTAGCGGGGCACCCGATACGCAGTATTTT
. TRBJ1-1 TRBV7-3 . 12 CASSLGRTEAFF TGTGCCAGCAGCTTAGGCAGGACTGAAGCTTTCTTT
. TRBJ1-4 TRBV9 TRBD1 15 CASSVQGAINEKLFF TGTGCCAGCAGCGTCCAGGGGGCCATAAATGAAAAACTGTTTTTT
. TRBJ1-2 TRBV19 TRBD1 16 CASSTGQGASMGGYTF TGTGCCAGTAGTACGGGACAGGGGGCGAGCATGGGTGGCTACACCTTC
. TRBJ2-7 TRBV2 . 13 CASSQGQRAEQYF TGTGCCAGCAGTCAGGGACAACGAGCCGAGCAGTACTTC
. TRBJ2-2 TRBV15 . 17 CATSSPRGGQVTGELFF TGTGCCACCAGCTCCCCGAGGGGGGGGCAGGTCACCGGGGAGCTGTTTTTT
. TRBJ1-2 TRBV2 TRBD1 17 CASSEVDPGQGIEGYTF TGTGCCAGCAGTGAAGTTGATCCGGGACAGGGGATAGAGGGCTACACCTTC
. TRBJ2-7 TRBV28 . 15 CASSLPQDFSYEQYF TGTGCCAGCAGTTTACCCCAGGACTTCTCCTACGAGCAGTACTTC
. TRBJ2-5 TRBV7-7 . 15 CASSPTAGTQETQYF TGTGCCAGCAGCCCCACGGCGGGAACCCAAGAGACCCAGTACTTC
. TRBJ2-7 TRBV19 TRBD1 17 CASSITGTGTSSYEQYF TGTGCCAGTAGTATTACCGGGACAGGGACAAGCTCCTACGAGCAGTACTTC
. TRBJ1-3 TRBV5-1 . 14 CASSLAGTGNTIYF TGCGCCAGCAGCCTCGCGGGGACCGGAAACACCATATATTTT
. TRBJ1-5 TRBV5-6 TRBD1 15 CASSHRTGKNQPQHF TGTGCCAGCAGCCATAGGACAGGGAAAAATCAGCCCCAGCATTTT